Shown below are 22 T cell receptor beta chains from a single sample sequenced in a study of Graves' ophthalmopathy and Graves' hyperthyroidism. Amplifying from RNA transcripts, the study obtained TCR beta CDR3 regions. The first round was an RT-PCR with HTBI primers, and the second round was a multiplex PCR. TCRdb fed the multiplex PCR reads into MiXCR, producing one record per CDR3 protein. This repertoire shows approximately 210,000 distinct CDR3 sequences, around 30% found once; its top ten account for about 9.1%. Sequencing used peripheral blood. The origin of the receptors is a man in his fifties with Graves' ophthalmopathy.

CDR3 coding DNA: TGTGCCAGCAGTGCCGGGACAGGCAGAATAGAGGGCAATCAGCCCCAGCATTTT. Residues: CASSAGTGRIEGNQPQHF. The V gene is TRBV12-3 or TRBV12-4, the J gene TRBJ1-5; 8 bases fit TRBD1. The CDR3 is 18 residues long. V lost 5 bases to trimming and J lost 2 bases; unmatched junction nucleotides: 14.

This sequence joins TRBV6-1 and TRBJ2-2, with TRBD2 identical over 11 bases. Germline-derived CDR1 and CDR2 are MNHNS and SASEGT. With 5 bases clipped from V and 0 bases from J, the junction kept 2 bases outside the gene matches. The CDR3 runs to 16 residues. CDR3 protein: CASSRGLAANTGELFF. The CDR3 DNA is TGTGCCAGCAGTCGGGGACTAGCGGCGAACACCGGGGAGCTGTTTTTT.

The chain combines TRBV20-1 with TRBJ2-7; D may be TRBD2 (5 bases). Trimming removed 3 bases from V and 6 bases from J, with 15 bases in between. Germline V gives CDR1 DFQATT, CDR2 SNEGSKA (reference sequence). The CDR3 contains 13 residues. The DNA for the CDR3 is TGCAGTGCTAGTGACTCGGGGTCTGGCGAGCAGTACTTC. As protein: CSASDSGSGEQYF.

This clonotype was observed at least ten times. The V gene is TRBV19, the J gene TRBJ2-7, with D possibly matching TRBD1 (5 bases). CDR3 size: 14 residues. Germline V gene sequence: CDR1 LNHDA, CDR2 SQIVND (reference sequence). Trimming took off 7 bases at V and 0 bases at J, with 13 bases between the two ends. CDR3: CASTTGRDSYEQYF. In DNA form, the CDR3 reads TGTGCCAGTACTACAGGCAGAGACTCCTACGAGCAGTACTTC. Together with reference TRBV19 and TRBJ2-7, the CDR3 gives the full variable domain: DGGITQSPKYLFRKEGQNVTLSCEQNLNHDAMYWYRQDPGQGLRLIYYSQIVNDFQKGDIAEGYSVSREKKESFPLTVTSAQKNPTAFYLCASTTGRDSYEQYFGPGTRLTVT.

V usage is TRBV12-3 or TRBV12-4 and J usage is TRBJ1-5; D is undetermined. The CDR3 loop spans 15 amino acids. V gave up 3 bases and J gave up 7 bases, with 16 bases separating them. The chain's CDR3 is CASSFGPRGSQPQHF. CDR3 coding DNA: TGTGCCAGCAGTTTTGGGCCTAGAGGTTCCCAGCCCCAGCATTTT.

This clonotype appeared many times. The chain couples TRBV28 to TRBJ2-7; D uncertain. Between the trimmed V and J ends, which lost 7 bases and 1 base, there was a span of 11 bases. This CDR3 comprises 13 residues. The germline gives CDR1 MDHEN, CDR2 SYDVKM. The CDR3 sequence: CASNPSLSYEQYF. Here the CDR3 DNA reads TGTGCCAGCAACCCCAGTCTTTCCTACGAGCAGTACTTC. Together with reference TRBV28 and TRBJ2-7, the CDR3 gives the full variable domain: DVKVTQSSRYLVKRTGEKVFLECVQDMDHENMFWYRQDPGLGLRLIYFSYDVKMKEKGDIPEGYSVSREKKERFSLILESASTNQTSMYLCASNPSLSYEQYFGPGTRLTVT.

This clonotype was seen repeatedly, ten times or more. The CDR3 region is CAWRLDRVRASGSEEQYF. As DNA, the CDR3 is TGTGCCTGGAGATTAGACAGGGTGAGGGCTAGCGGGAGTGAAGAGCAGTACTTC. V is TRBV30 and J is TRBJ2-7; 10 bases align to TRBD2. Unmatched junction bases numbered 21, after V lost 3 bases and J lost 7 bases. Germline CDR1 GTSNPN, CDR2 SVGIG (reference sequence). The CDR3 contains 18 residues.

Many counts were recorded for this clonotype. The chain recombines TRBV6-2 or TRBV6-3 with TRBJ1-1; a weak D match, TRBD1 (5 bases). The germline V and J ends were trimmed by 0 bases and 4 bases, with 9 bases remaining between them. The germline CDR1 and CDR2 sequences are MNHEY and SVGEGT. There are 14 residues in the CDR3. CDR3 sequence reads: CASSYSLGGTEAFF. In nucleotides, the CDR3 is TGTGCCAGCAGTTACTCGTTGGGGGGCACTGAAGCTTTCTTT.

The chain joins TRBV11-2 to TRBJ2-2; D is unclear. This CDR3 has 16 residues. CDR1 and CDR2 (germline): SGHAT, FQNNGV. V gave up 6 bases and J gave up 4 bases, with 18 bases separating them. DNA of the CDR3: TGTGCCAGCAGTCGAGATATGCGATCAGGCACCGGGGAGCTGTTTTTT. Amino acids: CASSRDMRSGTGELFF.

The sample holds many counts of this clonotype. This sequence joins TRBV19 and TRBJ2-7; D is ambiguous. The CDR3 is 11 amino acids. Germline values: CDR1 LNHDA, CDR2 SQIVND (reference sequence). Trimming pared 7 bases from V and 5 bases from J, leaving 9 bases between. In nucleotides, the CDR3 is TGTGCCAGTACCACAGCTAACGAGCAGTACTTC. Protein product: CASTTANEQYF.

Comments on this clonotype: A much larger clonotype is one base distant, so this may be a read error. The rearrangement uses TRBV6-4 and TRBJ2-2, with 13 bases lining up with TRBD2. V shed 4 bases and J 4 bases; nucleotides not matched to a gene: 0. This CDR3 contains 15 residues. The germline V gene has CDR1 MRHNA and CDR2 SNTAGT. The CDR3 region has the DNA TGTGCCAGCAGTGGGACTAGCGGGAGCACCGGGGAGCTGTTTTTT. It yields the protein CASSGTSGSTGELFF.

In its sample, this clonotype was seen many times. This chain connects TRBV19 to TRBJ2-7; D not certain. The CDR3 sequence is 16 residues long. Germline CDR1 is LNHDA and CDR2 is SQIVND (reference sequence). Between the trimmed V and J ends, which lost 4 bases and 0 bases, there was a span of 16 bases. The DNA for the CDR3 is TGTGCCAGTAGTAGTGTTGGCTCCCTAATCTCCTACGAGCAGTACTTC. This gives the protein CASSSVGSLISYEQYF. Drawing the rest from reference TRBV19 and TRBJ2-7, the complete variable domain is DGGITQSPKYLFRKEGQNVTLSCEQNLNHDAMYWYRQDPGQGLRLIYYSQIVNDFQKGDIAEGYSVSREKKESFPLTVTSAQKNPTAFYLCASSSVGSLISYEQYFGPGTRLTVT.

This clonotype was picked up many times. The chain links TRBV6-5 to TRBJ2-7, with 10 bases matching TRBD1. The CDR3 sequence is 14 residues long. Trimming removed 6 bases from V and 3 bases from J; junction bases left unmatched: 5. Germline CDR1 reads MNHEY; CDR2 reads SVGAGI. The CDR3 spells CASRRQGAGYEQYF. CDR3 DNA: TGTGCCAGCAGGAGACAGGGGGCGGGCTACGAGCAGTACTTC.

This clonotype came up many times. CDR3 residues: CASSSTRSTGELFF. Here the CDR3 DNA reads TGTGCCAGCAGCTCAACCCGAAGCACCGGGGAGCTGTTTTTT. The chain uses TRBV11-2 and TRBJ2-2, with D unresolved. V was clipped by 4 bases and J by 4 bases, with 10 bases between them. Per germline, CDR1 SGHAT and CDR2 FQNNGV. This CDR3 has 14 amino acids.

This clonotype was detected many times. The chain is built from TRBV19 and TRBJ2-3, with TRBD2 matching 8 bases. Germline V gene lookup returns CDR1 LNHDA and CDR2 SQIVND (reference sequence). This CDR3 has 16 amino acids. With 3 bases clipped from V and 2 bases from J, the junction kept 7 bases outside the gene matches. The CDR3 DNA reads TGTGCCAGTAGTATCGGACTAGCCCTTTCCACAGATACGCAGTATTTT. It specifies CASSIGLALSTDTQYF.

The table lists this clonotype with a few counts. CDR3 protein: CASSRTFGTAYEQYF. The CDR3 region has the DNA TGTGCCAGCAGCCGCACATTCGGGACAGCCTACGAGCAGTACTTC. The chain carries TRBV7-2 and TRBJ2-7, with TRBD1 matching 7 bases. Germline CDR1 SGHTA, CDR2 FQGNSA. The CDR3 is made up of 15 amino acids. V lost 5 bases and J lost 2; bases outside the gene matches: 9.

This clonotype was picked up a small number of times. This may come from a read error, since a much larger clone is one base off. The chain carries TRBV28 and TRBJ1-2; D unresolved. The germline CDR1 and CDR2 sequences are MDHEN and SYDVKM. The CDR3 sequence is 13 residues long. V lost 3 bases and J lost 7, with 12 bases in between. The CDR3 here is CASSFVGTGGYTF. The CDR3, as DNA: TGTGCCAGCAGTTTTGTCGGAACGGGTGGCTACACCTTC.

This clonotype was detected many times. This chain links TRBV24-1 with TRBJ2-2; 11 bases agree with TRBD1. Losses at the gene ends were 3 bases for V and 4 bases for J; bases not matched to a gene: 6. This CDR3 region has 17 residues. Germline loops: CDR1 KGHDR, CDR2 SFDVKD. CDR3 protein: CATSDPDRGRATGELFF. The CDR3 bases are TGTGCCACCAGTGATCCGGACAGGGGGCGCGCCACCGGGGAGCTGTTTTTT.

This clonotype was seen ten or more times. The CDR3 DNA sequence: TGCGCCAGCAGCCAAGATCAGGGCAGTACCACCGGGGAGCTGTTTTTT. It is translated as CASSQDQGSTTGELFF. The chain is built from TRBV4-3 and TRBJ2-2, with a weak D call TRBD1 (5 bases). CDR1 LGHNA and CDR2 YSLEER come from the germline V gene. Trimming removed 0 bases at V and 4 bases at J, with 12 bases between. The CDR3 has 16 residues.

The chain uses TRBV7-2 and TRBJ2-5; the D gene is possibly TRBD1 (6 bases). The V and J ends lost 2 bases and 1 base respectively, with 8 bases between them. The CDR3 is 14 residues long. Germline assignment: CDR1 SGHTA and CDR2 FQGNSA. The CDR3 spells CASSLMDSQETQYF. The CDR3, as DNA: TGTGCCAGCAGCTTAATGGACAGCCAAGAGACCCAGTACTTC.

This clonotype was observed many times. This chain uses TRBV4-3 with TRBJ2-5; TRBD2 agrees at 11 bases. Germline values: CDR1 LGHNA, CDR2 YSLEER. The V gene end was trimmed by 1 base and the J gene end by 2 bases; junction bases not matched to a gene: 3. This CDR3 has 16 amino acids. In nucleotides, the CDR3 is TGCGCCAGCAGCCAAGGCTTAGCGGGAGGGCAAGAGACCCAGTACTTC. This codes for CASSQGLAGGQETQYF.

In nucleotides, the CDR3 is TGTGCCATCTCCTACTCCGGACGTAGCACGGAGCAGTACTTC. Translated, it gives CAISYSGRSTEQYF. The genes are TRBV10-3 and TRBJ2-7; D unclear. Germline V lookup: CDR1 ENHRY, CDR2 SYGVKD. The length of the CDR3 is 14 residues. Trimming pared 8 bases from V and 7 bases from J, leaving 21 bases between.